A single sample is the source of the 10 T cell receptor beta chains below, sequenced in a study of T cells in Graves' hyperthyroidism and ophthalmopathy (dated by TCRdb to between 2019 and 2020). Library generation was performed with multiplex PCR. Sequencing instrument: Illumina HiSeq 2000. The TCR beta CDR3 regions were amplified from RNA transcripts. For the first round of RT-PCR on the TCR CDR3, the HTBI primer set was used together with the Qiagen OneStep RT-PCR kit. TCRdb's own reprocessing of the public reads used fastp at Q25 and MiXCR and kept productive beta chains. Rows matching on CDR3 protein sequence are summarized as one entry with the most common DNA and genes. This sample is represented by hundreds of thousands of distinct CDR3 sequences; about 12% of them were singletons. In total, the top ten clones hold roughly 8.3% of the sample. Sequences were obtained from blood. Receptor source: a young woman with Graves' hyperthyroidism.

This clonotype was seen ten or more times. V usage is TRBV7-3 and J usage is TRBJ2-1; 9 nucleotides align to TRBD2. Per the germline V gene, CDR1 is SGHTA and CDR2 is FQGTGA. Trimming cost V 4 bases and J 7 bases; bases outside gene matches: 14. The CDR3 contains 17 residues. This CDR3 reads CASSSLAGDKFWNEQFF. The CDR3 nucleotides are TGTGCCAGCAGCTCTTTAGCGGGAGATAAATTTTGGAATGAGCAGTTCTTC.

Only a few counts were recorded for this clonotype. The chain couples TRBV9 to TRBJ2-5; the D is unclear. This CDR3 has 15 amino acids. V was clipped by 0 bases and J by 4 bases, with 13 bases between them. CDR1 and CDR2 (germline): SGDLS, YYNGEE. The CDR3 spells CASSVEGLPRETQYF. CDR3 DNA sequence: TGTGCCAGCAGCGTAGAGGGCCTTCCAAGAGAGACCCAGTACTTC. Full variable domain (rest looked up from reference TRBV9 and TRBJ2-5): DSGVTQTPKHLITATGQRVTLRCSPRSGDLSVYWYQQSLDQGLQFLIQYYNGEERAKGNILERFSAQQFPDLHSELNLSSLELGDSALYFCASSVEGLPRETQYFGPGTRLLVL.

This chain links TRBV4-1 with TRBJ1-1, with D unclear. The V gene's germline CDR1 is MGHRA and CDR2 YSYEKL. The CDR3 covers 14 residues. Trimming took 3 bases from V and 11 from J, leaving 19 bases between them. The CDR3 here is CASSQRRATQVAFF. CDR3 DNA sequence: TGCGCCAGCAGCCAGCGCCGAGCCACCCAGGTGGCTTTCTTT.

This chain's CDR3 is CASSLAFGLNTIYF. The CDR3 DNA reads TGTGCCAGCAGCTTAGCCTTTGGTCTAAACACCATATATTTT. This rearrangement joins TRBV7-9 to TRBJ1-3, with D unclear. The CDR3 sequence is 14 residues long. Germline V gives CDR1 SEHNR, CDR2 FQNEAQ (reference sequence). Trimming pared 0 bases from V and 6 bases from J, leaving 9 bases between.

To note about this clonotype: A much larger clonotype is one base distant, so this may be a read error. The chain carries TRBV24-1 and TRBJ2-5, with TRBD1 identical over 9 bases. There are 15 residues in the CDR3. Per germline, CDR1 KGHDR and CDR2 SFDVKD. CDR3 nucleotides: TGTGCCACCAGTGCTACACAGGGGGCACGAGAGGCCCAGTACTTC. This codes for CATSATQGAREAQYF.

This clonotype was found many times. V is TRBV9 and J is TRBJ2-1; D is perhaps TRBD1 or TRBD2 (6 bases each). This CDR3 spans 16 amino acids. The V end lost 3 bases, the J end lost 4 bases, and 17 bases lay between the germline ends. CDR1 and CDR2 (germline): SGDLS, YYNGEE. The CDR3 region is CASSAPEGGSYNEQFF. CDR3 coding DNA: TGTGCCAGCAGCGCCCCAGAGGGGGGTTCGTACAATGAGCAGTTCTTC.

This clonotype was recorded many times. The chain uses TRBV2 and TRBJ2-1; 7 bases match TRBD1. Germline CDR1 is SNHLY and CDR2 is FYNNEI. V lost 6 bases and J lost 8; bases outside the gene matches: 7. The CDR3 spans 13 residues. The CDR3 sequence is CASRRTGLYEQFF. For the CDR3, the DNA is TGTGCCAGCAGACGGACAGGTCTATATGAGCAGTTCTTC.

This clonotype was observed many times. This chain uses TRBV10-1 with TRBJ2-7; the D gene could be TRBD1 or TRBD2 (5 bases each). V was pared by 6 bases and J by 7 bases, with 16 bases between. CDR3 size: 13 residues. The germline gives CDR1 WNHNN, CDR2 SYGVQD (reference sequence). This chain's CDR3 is CASRANGGREQYF. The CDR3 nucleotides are TGCGCCAGCAGGGCCAATGGGGGAAGAGAGCAGTACTTC.

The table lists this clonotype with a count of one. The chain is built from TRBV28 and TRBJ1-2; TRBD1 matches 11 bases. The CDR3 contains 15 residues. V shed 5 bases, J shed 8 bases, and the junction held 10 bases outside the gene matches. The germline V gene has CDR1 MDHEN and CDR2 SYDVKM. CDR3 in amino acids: CASSTGQGALNGYTF. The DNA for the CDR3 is TGTGCCAGCAGTACCGGACAGGGGGCTTTGAACGGCTACACCTTC.

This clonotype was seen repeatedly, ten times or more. The CDR3 DNA reads TGTGCCAGCATCTGGGGGGGCCGGGTTCCCTCTGGGGCCAACGTCCTGACTTTC. Its translation: CASIWGGRVPSGANVLTF. The rearrangement joins TRBV6-1 to TRBJ2-6, with D perhaps matching TRBD2 (7 bases). The CDR3 loop spans 18 amino acids. V lost 7 bases and J lost 0, with 19 bases in between. The germline CDR1 and CDR2 sequences are MNHNS and SASEGT.